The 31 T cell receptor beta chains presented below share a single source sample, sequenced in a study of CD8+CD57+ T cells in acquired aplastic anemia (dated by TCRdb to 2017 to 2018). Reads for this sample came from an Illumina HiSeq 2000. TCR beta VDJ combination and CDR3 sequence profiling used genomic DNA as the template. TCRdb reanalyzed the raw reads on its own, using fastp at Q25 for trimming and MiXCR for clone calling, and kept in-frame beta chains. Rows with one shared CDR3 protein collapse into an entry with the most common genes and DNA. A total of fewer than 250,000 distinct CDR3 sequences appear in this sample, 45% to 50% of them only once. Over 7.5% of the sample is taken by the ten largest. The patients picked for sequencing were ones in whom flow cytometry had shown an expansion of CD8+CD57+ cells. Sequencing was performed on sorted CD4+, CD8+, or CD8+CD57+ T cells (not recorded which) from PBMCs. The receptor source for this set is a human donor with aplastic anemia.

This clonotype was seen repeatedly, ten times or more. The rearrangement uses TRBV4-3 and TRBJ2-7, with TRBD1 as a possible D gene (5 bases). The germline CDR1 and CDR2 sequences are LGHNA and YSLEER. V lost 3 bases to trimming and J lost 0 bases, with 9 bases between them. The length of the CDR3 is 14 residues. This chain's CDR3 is CASSQGPSSYEQYF. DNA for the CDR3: TGCGCCAGCAGCCAGGGGCCTTCCTCCTACGAGCAGTACTTC.

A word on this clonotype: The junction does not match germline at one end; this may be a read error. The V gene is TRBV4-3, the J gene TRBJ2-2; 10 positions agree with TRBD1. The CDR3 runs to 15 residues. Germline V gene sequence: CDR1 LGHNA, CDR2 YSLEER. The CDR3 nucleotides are TGCGCCAGCAACCAAGACAGGGGGCAAACCGGGGAGCTGTTTTTT. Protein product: CASNQDRGQTGELFF.

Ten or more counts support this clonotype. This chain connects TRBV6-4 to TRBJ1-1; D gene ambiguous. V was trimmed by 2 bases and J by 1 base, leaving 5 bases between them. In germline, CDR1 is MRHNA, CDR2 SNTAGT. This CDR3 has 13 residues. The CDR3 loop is CASSDSQNTEAFF. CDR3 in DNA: TGTGCCAGCAGTGACAGTCAGAACACTGAAGCTTTCTTT.

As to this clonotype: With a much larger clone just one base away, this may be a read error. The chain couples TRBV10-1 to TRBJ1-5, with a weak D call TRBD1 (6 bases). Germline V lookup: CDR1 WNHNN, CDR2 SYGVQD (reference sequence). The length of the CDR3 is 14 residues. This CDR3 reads CAIRSTGRDQPQHF. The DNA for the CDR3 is TGTGCCATCAGGTCTACAGGGAGGGATCAGCCCCAGCATTTT.

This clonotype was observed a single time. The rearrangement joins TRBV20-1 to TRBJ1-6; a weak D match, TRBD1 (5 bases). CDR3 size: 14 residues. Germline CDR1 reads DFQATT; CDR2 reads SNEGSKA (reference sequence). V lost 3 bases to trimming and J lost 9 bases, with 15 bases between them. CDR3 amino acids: CSASKGRDASPLHF. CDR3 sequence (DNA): TGCAGTGCTAGTAAGGGCAGGGACGCTTCACCCCTCCACTTT.

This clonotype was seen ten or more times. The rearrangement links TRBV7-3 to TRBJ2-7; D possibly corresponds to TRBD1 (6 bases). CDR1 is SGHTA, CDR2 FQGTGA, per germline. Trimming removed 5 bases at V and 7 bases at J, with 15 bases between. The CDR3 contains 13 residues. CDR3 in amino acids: CASSAAAGEEQYF. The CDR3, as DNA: TGTGCCAGCAGCGCAGCGGCAGGGGAGGAGCAGTACTTC.

The CDR3 DNA follows: TGCAGCGTGCCCTTGAGGGGGCGAGGCAATGAGCAGTTCTTC. Translated: CSVPLRGRGNEQFF. The gene calls are TRBV29-1 and TRBJ2-1; the match to TRBD1 covers 7 bases. This CDR3 has 14 amino acids. V lost 6 bases to trimming and J lost 6 bases; unmatched junction nucleotides: 11. The germline V gene has CDR1 SQVTM and CDR2 ANQGSEA.

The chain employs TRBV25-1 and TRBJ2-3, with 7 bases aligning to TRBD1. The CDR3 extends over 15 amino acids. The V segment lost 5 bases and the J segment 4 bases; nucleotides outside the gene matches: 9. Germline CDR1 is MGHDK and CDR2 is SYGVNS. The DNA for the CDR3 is TGTGCCAGCAGTCCAAGGACAGGAGGCGCAGATACGCAGTATTTT. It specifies CASSPRTGGADTQYF. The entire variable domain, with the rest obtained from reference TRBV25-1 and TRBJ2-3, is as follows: EADIYQTPRYLVIGTGKKITLECSQTMGHDKMYWYQQDPGMELHLIHYSYGVNSTEKGDLSSESTVSRIRTEHFPLTLESARPSHTSQYLCASSPRTGGADTQYFGPGTRLTVL.

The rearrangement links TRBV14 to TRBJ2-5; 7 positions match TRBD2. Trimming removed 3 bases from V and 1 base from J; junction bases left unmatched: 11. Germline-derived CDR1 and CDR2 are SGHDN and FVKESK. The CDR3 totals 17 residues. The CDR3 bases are TGTGCCAGCAGCCAGCGACGGGCTAGCGGAGGCCAAGAGACCCAGTACTTC. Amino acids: CASSQRRASGGQETQYF.

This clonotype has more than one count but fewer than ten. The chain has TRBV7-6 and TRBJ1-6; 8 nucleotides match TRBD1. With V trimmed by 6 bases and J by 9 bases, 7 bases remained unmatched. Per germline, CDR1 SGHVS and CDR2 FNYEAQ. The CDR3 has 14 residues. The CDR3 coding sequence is TGTGCCAGCAGTTCGGACAGGGCACTTTCACCCCTCCACTTT. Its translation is CASSSDRALSPLHF.

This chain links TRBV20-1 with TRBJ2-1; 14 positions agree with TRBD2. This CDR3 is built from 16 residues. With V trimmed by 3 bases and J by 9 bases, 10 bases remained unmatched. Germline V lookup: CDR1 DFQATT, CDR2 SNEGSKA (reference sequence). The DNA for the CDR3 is TGCAGTGCTAGGTCGGGACTAGCGGGAGACCACACTGAGCAGTTCTTC. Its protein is CSARSGLAGDHTEQFF.

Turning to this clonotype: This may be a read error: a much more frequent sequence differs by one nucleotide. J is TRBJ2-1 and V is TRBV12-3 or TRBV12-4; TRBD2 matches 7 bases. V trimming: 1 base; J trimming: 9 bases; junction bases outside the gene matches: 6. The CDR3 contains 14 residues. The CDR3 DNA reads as TGTGCCAGCAGTTTAGTGGGGGGGTACGCTGAGCAGTTCTTC. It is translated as CASSLVGGYAEQFF.

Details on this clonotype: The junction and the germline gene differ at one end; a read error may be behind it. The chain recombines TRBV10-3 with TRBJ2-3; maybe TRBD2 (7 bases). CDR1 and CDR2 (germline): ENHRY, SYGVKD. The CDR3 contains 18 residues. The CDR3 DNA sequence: TGTGCCATCAGTCGAGGGGGGGAGTTGGGGGCCAACACAGATACGCAGTGTTTT. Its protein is CAISRGGELGANTDTQCF.

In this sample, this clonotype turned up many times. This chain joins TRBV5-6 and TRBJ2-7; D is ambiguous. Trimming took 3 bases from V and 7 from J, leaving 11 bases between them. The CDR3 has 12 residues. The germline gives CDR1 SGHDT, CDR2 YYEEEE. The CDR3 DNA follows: TGTGCCAGCAGCTCAATTACTAAGGAGCAGTACTTC. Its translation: CASSSITKEQYF.

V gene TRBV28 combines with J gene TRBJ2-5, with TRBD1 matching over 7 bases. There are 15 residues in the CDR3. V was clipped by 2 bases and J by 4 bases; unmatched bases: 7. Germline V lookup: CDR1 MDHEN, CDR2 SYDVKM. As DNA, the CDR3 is TGTGCCAGCAGTTTAAGAAGGCGACAGGGAGAGACCCAGTACTTC. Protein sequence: CASSLRRRQGETQYF.

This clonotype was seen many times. The CDR3 DNA reads TGCAGTGCACAGGATGCAGGGAGTGGTGGTGCGACCCAGTACTTC. Protein product: CSAQDAGSGGATQYF. The chain carries TRBV20-1 and TRBJ2-5; TRBD1 or TRBD2 may be the D gene (5 bases each). CDR1 is DFQATT, CDR2 SNEGSKA, per germline (reference sequence). This CDR3 comprises 15 residues. V was shortened by 6 bases and J by 7 bases, with 24 bases between the two germline ends.

CDR3 protein: CASSVLGDLETQYF. Written as DNA, the CDR3 is TGTGCCAGCAGCGTACTGGGGGATTTGGAGACCCAGTACTTC. V usage is TRBV7-2 and J usage is TRBJ2-5; D is tentatively TRBD1 or TRBD2 (5 bases each). The CDR3 has 14 amino acids. Trimming removed 5 bases at V and 5 bases at J, with 15 bases between. Looked up from germline, CDR1 is SGHTA and CDR2 is FQGNSA.

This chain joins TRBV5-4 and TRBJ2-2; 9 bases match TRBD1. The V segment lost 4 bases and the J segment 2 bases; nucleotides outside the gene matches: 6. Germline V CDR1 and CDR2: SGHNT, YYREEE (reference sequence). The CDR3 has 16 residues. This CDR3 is CASSVPTGGNTGELFF. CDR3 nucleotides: TGTGCCAGCAGCGTCCCGACAGGGGGAAACACCGGGGAGCTGTTTTTT.

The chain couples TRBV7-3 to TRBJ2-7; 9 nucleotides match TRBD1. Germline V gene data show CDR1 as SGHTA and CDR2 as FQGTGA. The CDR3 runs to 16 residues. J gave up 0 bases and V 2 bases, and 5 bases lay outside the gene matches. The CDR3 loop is CASSLLGGQGSYEQYF. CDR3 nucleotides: TGTGCCAGCAGCTTACTGGGGGGACAGGGCTCCTACGAGCAGTACTTC.

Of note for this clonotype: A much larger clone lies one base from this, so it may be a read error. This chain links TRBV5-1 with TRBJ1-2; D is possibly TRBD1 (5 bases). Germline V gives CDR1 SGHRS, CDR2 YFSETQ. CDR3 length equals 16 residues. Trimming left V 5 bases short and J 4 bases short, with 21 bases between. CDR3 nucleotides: TGCGCCAGCAGACCTAACATCCAGGGCGGTAGCTATGGCTACACCTTC. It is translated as CASRPNIQGGSYGYTF.

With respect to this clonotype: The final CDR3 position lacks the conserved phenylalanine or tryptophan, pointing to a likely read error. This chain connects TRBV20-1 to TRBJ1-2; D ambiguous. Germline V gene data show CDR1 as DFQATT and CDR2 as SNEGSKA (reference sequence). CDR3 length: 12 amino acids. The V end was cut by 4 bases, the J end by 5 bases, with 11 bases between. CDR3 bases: TGCAGTGCTAACGGCAGAGTGTATGGCTACACCCTC. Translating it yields CSANGRVYGYTL.

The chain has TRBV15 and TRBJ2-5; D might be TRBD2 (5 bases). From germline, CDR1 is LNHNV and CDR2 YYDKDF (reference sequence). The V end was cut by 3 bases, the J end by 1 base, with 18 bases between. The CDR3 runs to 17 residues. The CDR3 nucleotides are TGTGCCACCAGCAGCCAAGGGAGTTTGGAGTGCCAAGAGACCCAGTACTTC. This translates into CATSSQGSLECQETQYF.

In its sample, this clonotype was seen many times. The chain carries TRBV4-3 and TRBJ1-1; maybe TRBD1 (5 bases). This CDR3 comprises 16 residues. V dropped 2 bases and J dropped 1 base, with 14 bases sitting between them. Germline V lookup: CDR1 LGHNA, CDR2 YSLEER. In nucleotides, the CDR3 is TGCGCCAGCAGCCAATATCCGGGGGAAGGGAACACTGAAGCTTTCTTT. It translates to CASSQYPGEGNTEAFF.

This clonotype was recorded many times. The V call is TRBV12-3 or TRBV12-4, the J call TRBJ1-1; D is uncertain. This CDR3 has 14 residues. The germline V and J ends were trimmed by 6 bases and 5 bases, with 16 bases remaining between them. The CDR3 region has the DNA TGTGCCAGCAGCCACTCGACCGGAGGGACTGAAGCTTTCTTT. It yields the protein CASSHSTGGTEAFF.

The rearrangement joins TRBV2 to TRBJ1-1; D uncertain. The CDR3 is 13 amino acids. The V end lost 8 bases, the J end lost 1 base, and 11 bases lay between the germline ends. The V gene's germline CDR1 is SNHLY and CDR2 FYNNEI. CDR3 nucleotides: TGTGCCAGCCTGGCCCGGGCGAACACTGAAGCTTTCTTT. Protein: CASLARANTEAFF.

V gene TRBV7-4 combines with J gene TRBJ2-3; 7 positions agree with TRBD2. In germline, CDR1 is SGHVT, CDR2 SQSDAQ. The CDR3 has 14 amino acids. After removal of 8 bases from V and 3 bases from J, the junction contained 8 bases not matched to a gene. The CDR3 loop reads CASGGRVLTDTQYF. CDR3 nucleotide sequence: TGTGCCAGCGGGGGGAGGGTTCTAACAGATACGCAGTATTTT.

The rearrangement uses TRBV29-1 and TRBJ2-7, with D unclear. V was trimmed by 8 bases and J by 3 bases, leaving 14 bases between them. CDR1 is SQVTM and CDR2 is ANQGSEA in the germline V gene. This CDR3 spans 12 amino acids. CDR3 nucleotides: TGCAGCACACGAAGAGGAGACTACGAGCAGTACTTC. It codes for CSTRRGDYEQYF.

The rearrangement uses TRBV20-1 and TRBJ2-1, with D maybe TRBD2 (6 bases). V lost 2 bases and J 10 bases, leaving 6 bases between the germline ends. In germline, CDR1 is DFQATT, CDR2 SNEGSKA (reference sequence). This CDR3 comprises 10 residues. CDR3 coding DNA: TGCAGTGCTAGAAGCGGGGAGCAGTTCTTC. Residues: CSARSGEQFF.

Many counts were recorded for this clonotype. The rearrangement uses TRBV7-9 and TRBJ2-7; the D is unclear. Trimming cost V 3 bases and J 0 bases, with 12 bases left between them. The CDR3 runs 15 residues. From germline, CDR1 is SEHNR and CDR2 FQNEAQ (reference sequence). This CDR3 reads CASSLPVGISYEQYF. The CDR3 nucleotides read TGTGCCAGCAGCTTGCCGGTGGGCATCTCCTACGAGCAGTACTTC.

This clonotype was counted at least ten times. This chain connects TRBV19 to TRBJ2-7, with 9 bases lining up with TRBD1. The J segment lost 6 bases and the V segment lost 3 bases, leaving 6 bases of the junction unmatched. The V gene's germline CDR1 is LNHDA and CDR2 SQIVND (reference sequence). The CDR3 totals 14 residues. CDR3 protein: CASSIAGTGLEQYF. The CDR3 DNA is TGTGCCAGTAGTATTGCCGGGACAGGGCTCGAGCAGTACTTC.

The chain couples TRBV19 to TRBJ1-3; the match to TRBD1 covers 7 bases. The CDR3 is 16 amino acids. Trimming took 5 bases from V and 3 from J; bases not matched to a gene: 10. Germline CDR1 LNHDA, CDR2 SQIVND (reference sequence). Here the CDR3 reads CASSFRQGVGGNTIYF. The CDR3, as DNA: TGTGCCAGTAGTTTCAGACAGGGCGTCGGTGGAAACACCATATATTTT.